This entry lists 6 T cell receptor beta chains sequenced from one sample in a study of CD4 T cells in relation to SARS-CoV-2 and coronaviruses. Antigens of these TCRs are unknown. Unexposed donor CD4+ T cells date from about 2011-2018, before the COVID-19 pandemic. The cells were cultured for around ten days before CD4+ T cells were isolated. Here immunoSEQ multiplex PCR was the method, and the copy in TCRdb shows in-frame clones only, minus some. The table has 25,000 to 30,000 clones, over 60% seen once; the top ten hold 10%. Sequences were obtained from CD4+ T cells from PBMCs, cultured in vitro. The receptors shown here come from a human donor in good health.

V usage is TRBV3-1 (or the pseudogene TRBV3-2) and J usage is TRBJ2-7, with 14 bases lining up with TRBD2. The germline V gene encodes CDR1 LGHDT and CDR2 YNNKEL (reference sequence). The CDR3 contains 17 residues. After removal of 4 bases from V and 1 base from J, the junction contained 6 bases not matched to a gene. The CDR3 loop reads CASSPGGTSGRSYEQYF. The CDR3 DNA reads TGTGCCAGCAGCCCTGGGGGGACTAGCGGGAGATCCTACGAGCAGTACTTC.

This clone was counted only a few times. The chain links TRBV7-2 to TRBJ2-1, with D possibly being TRBD1 (6 bases). In germline, CDR1 is SGHTA, CDR2 FQGNSA. Trimming pared 1 base from V and 8 bases from J, leaving 12 bases between. The CDR3 sequence is 14 residues long. CDR3 residues: CASSLGGGRHEQFF. In DNA, the CDR3 is TGTGCCAGCAGCTTAGGAGGGGGTAGACATGAGCAGTTCTTC. Combining the CDR3 with reference TRBV7-2 and TRBJ2-1 gives the whole variable domain GAGVSQSPSNKVTEKGKDVELRCDPISGHTALYWYRQSLGQGLEFLIYFQGNSAPDKSGLPSDRFSAERTGGSVSTLTIQRTQQEDSAVYLCASSLGGGRHEQFFGPGTRLTVL.

The chain joins TRBV7-2 to TRBJ2-5; perhaps TRBD2 as D (6 bases). The CDR3 extends over 17 amino acids. CDR1 and CDR2 (germline): SGHTA, FQGNSA. Trimming took off 3 bases at V and 2 bases at J, with 19 bases between the two ends. The CDR3 loop reads CASSFRKGPGVQETQYF. The CDR3 nucleotides are TGTGCCAGCAGCTTTCGGAAGGGCCCGGGGGTACAAGAGACCCAGTACTTC.

This sequence joins TRBV5-1 and TRBJ1-1, with unresolved D. The length of the CDR3 is 16 residues. Germline CDR1 is SGHRS and CDR2 is YFSETQ. Trimming took 4 bases from V and 2 from J, leaving 18 bases between them. CDR3 coding DNA: TGCGCCAGCAGCGTGGACGGAAGTTATAGAAACACTGAAGCTTTCTTT. Its protein product is CASSVDGSYRNTEAFF.

This clone has a single count. The chain links TRBV18 to TRBJ1-2, with D tentatively TRBD1 (5 bases). This CDR3 is built from 16 residues. Looked up from germline, CDR1 is KGHSH and CDR2 is LQKENI. The V gene lost 4 bases and the J gene lost 0 bases, with 15 bases spanning the gap. The CDR3: CASSLNRDGANYGYTF. CDR3 nucleotide sequence: TGTGCCAGCTCACTCAACCGGGACGGAGCTAACTATGGCTACACCTTC.

V usage is TRBV19 and J usage is TRBJ2-3, with D possibly called TRBD1 or TRBD2 (5 bases each). The CDR3 is made up of 13 amino acids. Per germline, CDR1 LNHDA and CDR2 SQIVND (reference sequence). V lost 7 bases, J lost 5 bases, and 13 bases lay in between. The CDR3 reads CASNGAPEDTQYF. CDR3 coding DNA: TGTGCCAGTAACGGGGCGCCGGAAGATACGCAGTATTTT.